This is a list of T cell receptor beta chains from one sample in a study of T-cell reconstitution after alpha-beta-depleted transplantation in children. TCRdb redid the calling of the PCR reads with MiXCR, one entry per CDR3 protein. The sample includes about 230,000 distinct CDR3 sequences, approximately 9.7% seen only once; the top ten take about 5.4%. The sequences come from PBMCs from the stem cell graft donor, collected from the stem cell graft. These receptors all come from a human donor who donated a stem cell graft to a child with SCID. Both conserved end residues are part of each CDR3. A D gene is named only where the DNA matches it firmly. Only part of the rows carry a size: once, few, many, or a class if the clone is expanded.

>many|NA|TRBJ2-3|TRBV4-3
TGCGCCAGCAGCCAAGAGGACTACACTCCAGATACGCAGTATTTT
CASSQEDYTPDTQYF
>many|NA|TRBJ1-5|TRBV7-8
TGTGCCAGCAGCCTTAGGAGGGACCTCAATCAGCCCCAGCATTTT
CASSLRRDLNQPQHF
>NA|NA|TRBJ1-2|TRBV5-1
TGCGCCAGCAGCATCGACGGTCCGTTCAGGAGCTACACCTTC
CASSIDGPFRSYTF
>many|TRBD1|TRBJ2-2|TRBV9
TGTGCCAGCAGCGCTCCGGGACAGGGTGGCGGGGAGCTGTTTTTT
CASSAPGQGGGELFF
>many|TRBD2|TRBJ2-7|TRBV5-1
TGCGCCAGCAGCTGGGGGGGCTCCTACGAGCAGTACTTC
CASSWGGSYEQYF
>many|TRBD1|TRBJ1-2|TRBV2
TGTGCCAGTACTAGATTACAGGGGGCATCGGGCGGCTACACCTTC
CASTRLQGASGGYTF
>many|TRBD1|TRBJ1-1|TRBV12-3/TRBV12-4
TGTGCCAGCAGTACCCCATCCGGGACAGGGTCGAACACTGAAGCTTTCTTT
CASSTPSGTGSNTEAFF
>many|NA|TRBJ2-7|TRBV7-9
TGTGCCAGCAGCTTAAAATCGAGAGTCATCTACGAGCAGTACTTC
CASSLKSRVIYEQYF
>many|NA|TRBJ1-5|TRBV4-3
TGCGCCAGCAGCCAAGGTACAGGGACCAGCAATCAGCCCCAGCATTTT
CASSQGTGTSNQPQHF
>many|NA|TRBJ2-1|TRBV12-3/TRBV12-4
TGTGCCAGCAGTCGGAAGGACGTCAATGAGCAGTTCTTC
CASSRKDVNEQFF
>many|TRBD2|TRBJ2-5|TRBV20-1
TGCAGTGCGAAGATAGCGGGGGGCCGGGGGGAGACCCAGTACTTC
CSAKIAGGRGETQYF
>NA|NA|TRBJ1-1|TRBV20-1
TGCAGTGCTAGAGATCTTATAGGCAGGGGCATGCCTGAAGCTTTCTTT
CSARDLIGRGMPEAFF
>many|TRBD1|TRBJ1-5|TRBV10-3
TGTGCCATCAGTCCCACAGGGGATCTCGGGACCTATCAGCCCCAGCATTTT
CAISPTGDLGTYQPQHF
>many|NA|TRBJ2-7|TRBV5-1
TGCGCCAGCAGCTTGGACACCAAACACTACGAGCAGTACTTC
CASSLDTKHYEQYF
>many|TRBD1|TRBJ1-6|TRBV7-6
TGTGCCAGCAGGGGGACAGGGGGAAATTCACCCCTCCACTTT
CASRGTGGNSPLHF
>many|TRBD1|TRBJ2-7|TRBV7-9
TGTGCCAGCAGCGGCCCTCTATGGGACAGGGAGCACGAGCAGTACTTC
CASSGPLWDREHEQYF
>many|TRBD1|TRBJ1-2|TRBV12-3/TRBV12-4
TGTGCCAGCGCACTCGATAAGGGACAGGGGACAAGCTATGGCTACACCTTC
CASALDKGQGTSYGYTF
>many|TRBD1|TRBJ1-2|TRBV15
TGTGCCACCAGCACGGGGGACAGGGAATACTACACCTTC
CATSTGDREYYTF
>many|TRBD1|TRBJ2-2|TRBV7-9
TGTGCCAGCAGCTTTGGGCCGGGGACAGGGAACCCCGGGGAGCTGTTTTTT
CASSFGPGTGNPGELFF
>many|NA|TRBJ1-4|TRBV20-1
TGCAGTGCTAGTTTCGGGCAGATCGAATCCGAAAAACTGTTTTTT
CSASFGQIESEKLFF
>NA|TRBD1|TRBJ1-4|TRBV5-5
TGTGCCAGCAGCCTCTCTGGGACAGGGCAACGTGAAAAACTGTTTTTT
CASSLSGTGQREKLFF
>many|NA|TRBJ2-7|TRBV7-9
TGTGCCAGCAACACAATAGACAGGAACTACGAGCAGTACTTC
CASNTIDRNYEQYF
>many|NA|TRBJ1-4|TRBV2
TGTGCCAGCAGGTTGGGGAATGAAAAACTGTTTTTT
CASRLGNEKLFF
>many|TRBD1|TRBJ1-4|TRBV7-2
TGTGCCAGCAGCCCCGACAGGGGAACTAATGAAAAACTGTTTTTT
CASSPDRGTNEKLFF
>many|NA|TRBJ1-2|TRBV11-3
TGTGCCAGCAGCGCCGAGGGGGGATATGGCTACACCTTC
CASSAEGGYGYTF
>NA|NA|TRBJ2-5|TRBV2
TGTGCCAGCAGTGAACGGGGGCTAGAGACCCAGTACTTC
CASSERGLETQYF
>many|NA|TRBJ1-1|TRBV6-6
TGTGCCACCCGGGCCTATATGAACACTGAAGCTTTCTTT
CATRAYMNTEAFF
>many|NA|TRBJ1-1|TRBV20-1
TGCAGTGCTAGAGATCTTGGTTATACTGAAGCTTTCTTT
CSARDLGYTEAFF
>few|NA|TRBJ1-6|TRBV18
TGTGCCAGCTCACCGGGAGCGAGCTCCTATAATTCACCCCTCCACTTT
CASSPGASSYNSPLHF
>many|NA|TRBJ2-1|TRBV15
TGTGCCACCAGCAGAGGCAGGGGGGTTGCCTACAATGAGCAGTTCTTC
CATSRGRGVAYNEQFF
>many|NA|TRBJ1-5|TRBV12-3/TRBV12-4
TGTGCCAGCAGTTCGGGGCGATATCAGCCCCAGCATTTT
CASSSGRYQPQHF
>many|NA|TRBJ2-7|TRBV5-1
TGCGCCAGCAGCTTGGTGGCGGGGACCGAGCAGTACTTC
CASSLVAGTEQYF
>NA|NA|TRBJ1-1|TRBV4-2
TGTGCCAGCAGCCAAGATCTGAACACTGAAGCTTTCTTT
CASSQDLNTEAFF
>many|NA|TRBJ2-5|TRBV27
TGTGCCAGCAGTTTATACAAGGAGGGGGAGCTATCGAAGACCCAGTACTTC
CASSLYKEGELSKTQYF
>many|NA|TRBJ1-5|TRBV14
TGTGCCAGCAGCCGCAGCCGCAATCAGCCCCAGCATTTT
CASSRSRNQPQHF
>many|NA|TRBJ2-2|TRBV15
TGTGCCACCAGCGGGAATACAGCGGAAGAGGCGTACACCGGGGAGCTGTTTTTT
CATSGNTAEEAYTGELFF
>NA|TRBD2|TRBJ2-3|TRBV4-2
TGTGCCAGCAGCCAAGATCTGGCTAGCGGGGGGCCAGATACGCAGTATTTT
CASSQDLASGGPDTQYF
>many|NA|TRBJ2-3|TRBV5-5
TGTGCCAGCAGCTTAGTTTTGCGGGACACAGATACGCAGTATTTT
CASSLVLRDTDTQYF
>many|NA|TRBJ1-3|TRBV7-2
TGTGCCAGCAGCCCCCCCTCTGGAAACACCATATATTTT
CASSPPSGNTIYF
>NA|TRBD2|TRBJ2-7|TRBV20-1
TGCTGTGCTAAGAAGGAGCGGGGGGGCTTCGGTTCGTACGAGCAGTACTTC
CCAKKERGGFGSYEQYF
>many|TRBD2|TRBJ2-1|TRBV12-3/TRBV12-4
TGTGCCAGCAGTGCGGGACTAGCGTTGAATGAGCAGTTCTTC
CASSAGLALNEQFF
>many|NA|TRBJ2-7|TRBV7-9
TGTGCCAGCAGCTTAGCACTTAGTTGGGGATACGAGCAGTACTTC
CASSLALSWGYEQYF
>many|TRBD1|TRBJ1-1|TRBV20-1
TGCAGTGCTGACCCGGGACAGGGTAACTCTGAAGCTTTCTTT
CSADPGQGNSEAFF
>many|TRBD1|TRBJ1-1|TRBV18
TGTGCCAGCTCGGAGGGACAGACTCAAAACACTGAAGCTTTCTTT
CASSEGQTQNTEAFF
>NA|NA|TRBJ2-1|TRBV28
TGTGCCAGCATCGAGGGGTCAGAGGAACAAGAGACCCAGTTCTTC
CASIEGSEEQETQFF
>many|TRBD1|TRBJ1-2|TRBV5-1
TGCGCCAGCAGCTTTTTAGGGGGCGTCGGTGGCTACACCTTC
CASSFLGGVGGYTF
>many|NA|TRBJ2-7|TRBV27
TGTGCCAGCAGTGGCAGGGACTTGGGCTCCTACGAGCAGTACTTC
CASSGRDLGSYEQYF
>many|NA|TRBJ1-3|TRBV12-3/TRBV12-4
TGTGCCAGCAGTTCAGGCGGGGGAAACACCATATATTTT
CASSSGGGNTIYF
>many|NA|TRBJ2-7|TRBV5-1
TGCGCCAGCAGCTTGGCCGGAAATTCGGTTTGGAACGAGCAGTACTTC
CASSLAGNSVWNEQYF
>many|TRBD1|TRBJ1-1|TRBV11-1
TGTGCCAGCAGCCCCAGACAGGGGGCCGTCACTGAAGCTTTCTTT
CASSPRQGAVTEAFF
>many|TRBD2|TRBJ2-7|TRBV28
TGTGCCAGCTGGGGGGGCTACGAGCAGTACTTC
CASWGGYEQYF
>NA|NA|TRBJ2-3|TRBV12-3/TRBV12-4
TGTGCCAGCAGTTTAGAACTGGGCACAGATACGCAGTATTTT
CASSLELGTDTQYF
>many|TRBD2|TRBJ2-3|TRBV4-2
TGTGCCAGCAGCCAAGTAGGGCGGGGGGGCCCTGATACGCAGTATTTT
CASSQVGRGGPDTQYF